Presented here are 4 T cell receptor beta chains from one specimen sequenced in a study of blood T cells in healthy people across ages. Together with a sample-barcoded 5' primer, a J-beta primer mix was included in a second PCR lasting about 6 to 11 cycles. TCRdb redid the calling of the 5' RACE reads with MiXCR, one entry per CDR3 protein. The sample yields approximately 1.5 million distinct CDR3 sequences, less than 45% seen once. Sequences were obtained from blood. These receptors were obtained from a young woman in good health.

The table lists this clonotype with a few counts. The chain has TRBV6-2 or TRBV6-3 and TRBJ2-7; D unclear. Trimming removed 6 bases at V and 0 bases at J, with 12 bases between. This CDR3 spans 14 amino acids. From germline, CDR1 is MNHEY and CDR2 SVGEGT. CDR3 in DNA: TGTGCCAGCAGCAGGATATCCAGCTCCTACGAGCAGTACTTC. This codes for CASSRISSSYEQYF.

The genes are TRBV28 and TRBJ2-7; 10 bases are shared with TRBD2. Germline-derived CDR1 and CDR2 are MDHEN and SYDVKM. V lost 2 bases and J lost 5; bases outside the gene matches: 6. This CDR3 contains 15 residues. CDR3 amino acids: CASSLSSGRFNEQYF. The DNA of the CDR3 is TGTGCCAGCAGTTTAAGTAGCGGGAGGTTTAACGAGCAGTACTTC.

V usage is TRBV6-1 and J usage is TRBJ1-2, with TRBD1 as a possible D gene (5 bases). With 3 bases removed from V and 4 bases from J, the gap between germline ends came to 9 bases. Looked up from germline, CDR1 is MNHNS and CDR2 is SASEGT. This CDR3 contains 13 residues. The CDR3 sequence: CASSEGEGYGYTF. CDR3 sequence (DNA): TGTGCCAGCAGTGAGGGGGAGGGCTATGGCTACACCTTC.

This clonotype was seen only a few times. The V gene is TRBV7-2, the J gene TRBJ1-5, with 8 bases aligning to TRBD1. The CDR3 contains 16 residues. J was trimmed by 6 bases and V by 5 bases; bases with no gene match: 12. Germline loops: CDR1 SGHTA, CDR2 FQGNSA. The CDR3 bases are TGTGCCAGCAGCCGATACCAGGGGGCTGAGATTCAGCCCCAGCATTTT. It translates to CASSRYQGAEIQPQHF.